The 29 T cell receptor beta chains below were found in one sample sequenced in a study of beta chain features in type 1 diabetes. These receptors have no identified antigens. The study's findings and limits: A moderate, significant TCRB CDR3 shortening appeared in type 1 diabetes across four CD4+ subsets.

The authors reverse transcribed all of the isolated RNA, so sequencing captured expressed TCRB transcripts. Profiled with immunoSEQ multiplex PCR; TCRdb holds only in-frame clones, not every one. The sample yields about 52,000 clones, approximately 45% seen once. Sequenced sample: Tregs from blood. The origin of the receptors is a young man with type 1 diabetes.

This clone was seen a handful of times. In nucleotides, the CDR3 is TGTGCCAGCAGTTGGACTAGCGGGCTCAACAATGAGCAGTTCTTC. The encoded protein is CASSWTSGLNNEQFF. The chain combines TRBV6-5 with TRBJ2-1, with 11 positions matching TRBD2. The CDR3 contains 15 residues. Germline CDR1 MNHEY, CDR2 SVGAGI. V lost 4 bases and J lost 5; bases outside the gene matches: 4.

The chain carries TRBV7-2 and TRBJ2-1; 9 bases map to TRBD1. The CDR3 runs 16 residues. Germline CDR1 and CDR2: SGHTA and FQGNSA. The trim removed 4 bases at V and 4 bases at J, leaving 8 bases unmatched. DNA for the CDR3: TGTGCCAGCAGCTACGACAGGGGGTTGGAGTACAATGAGCAGTTCTTC. It encodes CASSYDRGLEYNEQFF.

This clone was found a few times. The chain links TRBV23-1 to TRBJ2-2; tentative D call: TRBD1 (6 bases). TRBV23-1 is noted as an ORF with a role that remains uncertain. Trimming shortened V by 4 bases and J by 0 bases, and 21 bases separated the two germline ends. The CDR3 covers 19 residues. CDR3 amino acids: CASSPPPKDRIANTGELFF. The CDR3 DNA is TGCGCCAGCAGTCCCCCCCCAAAAGACAGGATCGCGAACACCGGGGAGCTGTTTTTT.

The chain combines TRBV5-4 with TRBJ1-4; D is ambiguous. Looked up from germline, CDR1 is SGHNT and CDR2 is YYREEE (reference sequence). V lost 4 bases to trimming and J lost 4 bases, with 17 bases between them. The CDR3 runs 16 residues. The CDR3 sequence: CASSQDQWAFNEKLFF. DNA of the CDR3: TGTGCCAGCAGCCAAGACCAATGGGCCTTTAATGAAAAACTGTTTTTT.

This clone was counted between two and nine times. This chain joins TRBV7-9 and TRBJ2-5, with 10 positions matching TRBD2. V lost 5 bases to trimming and J lost 4 bases; unmatched junction nucleotides: 10. Germline assignment: CDR1 SEHNR and CDR2 FQNEAQ (reference sequence). The CDR3 extends over 16 amino acids. CDR3 nucleotides: TGTGCCAGCAGCCTCCGACTAGCGGGCCCCAGAGAGACCCAGTACTTC. It translates to CASSLRLAGPRETQYF.

This chain joins TRBV27 and TRBJ2-4; 9 bases match TRBD2. The CDR3 is 16 amino acids. Germline CDR1 reads MNHEY; CDR2 reads SMNVEV (reference sequence). The V gene end was trimmed by 0 bases and the J gene end by 9 bases; junction bases not matched to a gene: 9. Here the CDR3 DNA reads TGTGCCAGCAGTTTATCAGGGATTAGCGGGAGTAGCATTCAGTACTTC. Translated, it gives CASSLSGISGSSIQYF.

This clone was detected a few times. The chain uses TRBV5-4 and TRBJ2-1; 14 bases are shared with TRBD2. This CDR3 contains 18 residues. The germline V gene encodes CDR1 SGHNT and CDR2 YYREEE (reference sequence). The V gene end was trimmed by 2 bases and the J gene end by 0 bases; junction bases not matched to a gene: 4. The CDR3 is CASSFRLAGGTSYNEQFF. DNA of the CDR3: TGTGCCAGCAGCTTTCGACTAGCGGGAGGGACCTCCTACAATGAGCAGTTCTTC.

This clone was seen only a few times. The chain combines TRBV7-8 with TRBJ2-2; D may be TRBD1 (5 bases). The germline V gene has CDR1 SGHVS and CDR2 FQNEAQ. The CDR3 length is 16 residues. Trimming removed 2 bases from V and 1 base from J, with 11 bases in between. Written as DNA, the CDR3 is TGTGCCAGCAGCTTAAGGGGTAACCTGAACACCGGGGAGCTGTTTTTT. Residues: CASSLRGNLNTGELFF.

This rearrangement joins TRBV5-6 to TRBJ1-5; 7 nucleotides align to TRBD1. V shed 2 bases, J shed 4 bases, and the junction held 3 bases outside the gene matches. The CDR3 is 14 amino acids. The V gene's germline CDR1 is SGHDT and CDR2 YYEEEE. As DNA, the CDR3 is TGTGCCAGCAGCTTCGGGACAGTGAATCAGCCCCAGCATTTT. This sequence encodes CASSFGTVNQPQHF.

CDR3 DNA: TGTGCCAGCAACCCATCGGGGGGTGCGGATACGCAGTATTTT. Translated, it gives CASNPSGGADTQYF. V usage is TRBV7-3 and J usage is TRBJ2-3; 7 positions match TRBD2. The CDR3 covers 14 residues. With 7 bases clipped from V and 6 bases from J, the junction kept 10 bases outside the gene matches. The germline V gene encodes CDR1 SGHTA and CDR2 FQGTGA.

The V gene is TRBV5-6, the J gene TRBJ2-7; TRBD2 matches at 7 bases. CDR1 is SGHDT, CDR2 YYEEEE, per germline. CDR3 size: 18 residues. V dropped 4 bases and J dropped 4; count of bases not matched to a gene: 20. The DNA for the CDR3 is TGTGCCAGCAGCCCCCGACTAGCTACCTCGTCGGGGCGTTACGAGCAGTACTTC. The encoded protein is CASSPRLATSSGRYEQYF.

J is TRBJ1-5 and V is TRBV5-8; weak D call: TRBD1 (6 bases). Germline assignment: CDR1 SGHTS and CDR2 YDEGEE. V shed 6 bases and J shed 4 bases, with 17 bases lying between them. CDR3 length equals 15 residues. The CDR3 sequence: CASNEGQTNNQPQHF. The CDR3, as DNA: TGTGCCAGCAACGAAGGACAGACTAATAATCAGCCCCAGCATTTT.

The sample holds a few counts of this clone. The chain links TRBV2 to TRBJ2-7; TRBD1 matches at 9 bases. The CDR3 runs to 13 residues. Germline assignment: CDR1 SNHLY and CDR2 FYNNEI. The V segment lost 8 bases and the J segment 3 bases; nucleotides outside the gene matches: 5. For the CDR3, the DNA is TGTGCCAGCGGCCGGGACAGGGACTACGAGCAGTACTTC. Translation gives CASGRDRDYEQYF.

This clone was seen once. V usage is TRBV6-5 and J usage is TRBJ2-7; 8 positions match TRBD2. The trim removed 7 bases at V and 9 bases at J, leaving 11 bases unmatched. This CDR3 comprises 13 residues. Germline V gene data show CDR1 as MNHEY and CDR2 as SVGAGI. CDR3 sequence reads: CASTKTGGWRQYF. DNA for the CDR3: TGTGCCAGCACCAAAACGGGGGGGTGGAGGCAGTACTTC.

V gene TRBV30 combines with J gene TRBJ1-5; maybe TRBD1 (6 bases). Germline V gene data show CDR1 as GTSNPN and CDR2 as SVGIG (reference sequence). This CDR3 comprises 15 residues. V lost 4 bases and J lost 2, with 15 bases in between. The CDR3 DNA is TGTGCCTGGAAGCGGGGACATGTTGGCAATCAGCCCCAGCATTTT. It specifies CAWKRGHVGNQPQHF.

This clone has more than one count but fewer than ten. This sequence joins TRBV5-4 and TRBJ2-1; TRBD1 matches at 7 bases. This CDR3 contains 14 residues. After removal of 4 bases from V and 5 bases from J, the junction contained 6 bases not matched to a gene. CDR1 and CDR2 from the germline V gene are SGHNT and YYREEE (reference sequence). CDR3 in amino acids: CASSRTGSHNEQFF. The CDR3 DNA reads TGTGCCAGCAGCAGGACAGGTTCCCACAATGAGCAGTTCTTC.

The chain combines TRBV28 with TRBJ2-7; 8 bases are shared with TRBD2. The germline gives CDR1 MDHEN, CDR2 SYDVKM. CDR3 size: 16 residues. Trimming cost V 5 bases and J 5 bases; bases outside gene matches: 14. The CDR3 DNA reads as TGTGCCAGCAGTGCCTTTACTAGCGGTGATTTCAACGAGCAGTACTTC. Amino acids: CASSAFTSGDFNEQYF.

The V call is TRBV18, the J call TRBJ2-7; the D is unclear. The CDR3 length is 14 residues. V lost 3 bases and J lost 1, with 10 bases in between. The germline CDR1 and CDR2 sequences are KGHSH and LQKENI. The CDR3 sequence is CASSPSTFSYEQYF. In nucleotides, the CDR3 is TGTGCCAGCTCACCGAGCACGTTTTCCTACGAGCAGTACTTC.

This clone was recorded a few times. The V and J genes are TRBV5-8 and TRBJ2-6; unclear D gene. V was pared by 4 bases and J by 0 bases, with 8 bases between. Germline assignment: CDR1 SGHTS and CDR2 YDEGEE. The CDR3 covers 15 residues. The DNA of the CDR3 is TGTGCCAGCAGCCAACTCCACTCTGGGGCCAACGTCCTGACTTTC. This codes for CASSQLHSGANVLTF.

The chain uses TRBV7-3 and TRBJ2-1, with D tentatively TRBD2 (5 bases). Looked up from germline, CDR1 is SGHTA and CDR2 is FQGTGA. The CDR3 is 13 amino acids. Trimming pared 5 bases from V and 7 bases from J, leaving 12 bases between. The CDR3 DNA is TGTGCCAGCAGCGAAGGAGGTATTAATGAGCAGTTCTTC. It translates to CASSEGGINEQFF.

The chain combines TRBV4-1 with TRBJ2-5; 15 bases are a match to TRBD2. Germline-derived CDR1 and CDR2 are MGHRA and YSYEKL. The CDR3 is 16 amino acids. The V and J ends lost 4 bases and 5 bases, in that order; junction bases with no gene match: 5. The CDR3 nucleotides are TGCGCCAGCAGCCCTGGGACTAGCGGGAGGTATGAGACCCAGTACTTC. Amino acids: CASSPGTSGRYETQYF.

The CDR3 coding sequence is TGCGCCAGCAGCCAAGATCGGAGGTTCAACTATGGCTACACCTTC. Translating gives CASSQDRRFNYGYTF. This chain joins TRBV4-3 and TRBJ1-2, with no clear D. There are 15 residues in the CDR3. V lost 0 bases and J 2 bases, leaving 10 bases between the germline ends. CDR1 and CDR2 (germline): LGHNA, YSLEER.

The rearrangement joins TRBV7-2 to TRBJ2-1; perhaps TRBD2 as D (5 bases). CDR1 is SGHTA, CDR2 FQGNSA, per germline. Trimming took 2 bases from V and 9 from J, leaving 17 bases between them. This CDR3 region has 15 residues. The CDR3 loop reads CASSLKVGVNIEQFF. The CDR3 DNA sequence: TGTGCCAGCAGCTTAAAAGTGGGAGTGAACATTGAGCAGTTCTTC.

This chain uses TRBV9 with TRBJ1-4; 8 nucleotides line up with TRBD1. CDR1 is SGDLS, CDR2 YYNGEE, per germline. This CDR3 spans 15 amino acids. The junction had 7 bases not matched to a gene; V was cut back by 3 bases and J by 6 bases. As DNA, the CDR3 is TGTGCCAGCAGCGGGTTGACAGGGGTCGATGAAAAACTGTTTTTT. Its protein is CASSGLTGVDEKLFF.

The CDR3 nucleotides read TGTGCCAGCAGTGAAATCACAGGATTTTACTACGAGCAGTACTTC. Residues: CASSEITGFYYEQYF. The rearrangement links TRBV2 to TRBJ2-7; D possibly corresponds to TRBD1 (5 bases). Germline loops: CDR1 SNHLY, CDR2 FYNNEI. V was pared by 2 bases and J by 3 bases, with 14 bases between. The CDR3 totals 15 residues.

The chain joins TRBV7-2 to TRBJ2-3; 8 positions match TRBD2. Germline loops: CDR1 SGHTA, CDR2 FQGNSA. The CDR3 spans 17 residues. The V segment lost 5 bases and the J segment 4 bases; nucleotides outside the gene matches: 14. CDR3 sequence reads: CASSPPSGGGRADTQYF. CDR3 bases: TGTGCCAGCAGCCCACCTTCGGGCGGGGGGCGCGCAGATACGCAGTATTTT.

This clone was observed a few times. The chain has TRBV7-2 and TRBJ2-3; the match to TRBD1 covers 8 bases. The V segment lost 5 bases and the J segment 2 bases; nucleotides outside the gene matches: 18. This CDR3 comprises 19 residues. Germline V gene lookup returns CDR1 SGHTA and CDR2 FQGNSA. CDR3 loop: CASSPGGLAIAIATDTQYF. CDR3 nucleotides: TGTGCCAGCAGCCCAGGGGGCCTAGCTATCGCAATAGCCACAGATACGCAGTATTTT. Full variable domain (rest looked up from reference TRBV7-2 and TRBJ2-3): GAGVSQSPSNKVTEKGKDVELRCDPISGHTALYWYRQSLGQGLEFLIYFQGNSAPDKSGLPSDRFSAERTGGSVSTLTIQRTQQEDSAVYLCASSPGGLAIAIATDTQYFGPGTRLTVL.

V usage is TRBV7-9 and J usage is TRBJ1-1; the match to TRBD1 covers 9 bases. V lost 1 base to trimming and J lost 0 bases; unmatched junction nucleotides: 6. This CDR3 spans 17 amino acids. Germline V gene lookup returns CDR1 SEHNR and CDR2 FQNEAQ (reference sequence). The DNA of the CDR3 is TGTGCCAGCAGCTTAGTAGAGGGGGACAGGGTGAACACTGAAGCTTTCTTT. Residues: CASSLVEGDRVNTEAFF.

This sequence joins TRBV5-1 and TRBJ2-5, with 7 bases matching TRBD2. Germline values: CDR1 SGHRS, CDR2 YFSETQ. This CDR3 is built from 15 residues. J gave up 0 bases and V 6 bases, and 8 bases lay outside the gene matches. CDR3 residues: CASTSSGTHQETQYF. The CDR3 bases are TGCGCCAGCACCTCAAGCGGGACCCACCAAGAGACCCAGTACTTC.